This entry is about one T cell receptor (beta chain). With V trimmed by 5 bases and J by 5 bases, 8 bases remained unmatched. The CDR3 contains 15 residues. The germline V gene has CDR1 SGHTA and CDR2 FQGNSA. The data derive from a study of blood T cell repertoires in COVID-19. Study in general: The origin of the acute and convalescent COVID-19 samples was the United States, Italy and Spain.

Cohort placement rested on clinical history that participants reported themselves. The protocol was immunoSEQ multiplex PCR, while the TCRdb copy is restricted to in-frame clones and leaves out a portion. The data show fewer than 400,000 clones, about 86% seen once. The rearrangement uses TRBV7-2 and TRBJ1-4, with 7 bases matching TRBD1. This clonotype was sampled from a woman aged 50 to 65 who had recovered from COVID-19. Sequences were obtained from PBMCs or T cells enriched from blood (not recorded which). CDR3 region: CASSTPGTENEKLFF. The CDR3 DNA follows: TGTGCCAGCAGCACTCCCGGGACAGAAAATGAAAAACTGTTTTTT.